Shown below are 9 T cell receptor beta chains from a single sample sequenced in a study of cytomegalovirus exposure and HLA in healthy donors. PCR used 60 Vbeta primers and 13 Jbeta primers. Sequencing used immunoSEQ multiplex PCR; TCRdb keeps in-frame clones, though not all of them. This table holds around 130,000 clones, 70% to 80% found once. The sample taken for sequencing was PBMCs. All receptors come from a woman aged 55-70 years in good health and CMV-seronegative.

This clone appeared once. This chain links TRBV29-1 with TRBJ1-1, with D unresolved. V was clipped by 6 bases and J by 3 bases, with 14 bases between them. The CDR3 is 13 residues long. Germline-derived CDR1 and CDR2 are SQVTM and ANQGSEA. CDR3 region: CSVRHSLDTEAFF. The CDR3 bases are TGCAGCGTCCGACATTCGTTGGACACTGAAGCTTTCTTT.

CDR3 nucleotide sequence: TGTGCCAGCAGGTCAACCGGGACAGGCTATGGCTACACCTTC. This translates into CASRSTGTGYGYTF. The chain couples TRBV27 to TRBJ1-2, with 8 bases identical to TRBD1. This CDR3 spans 14 amino acids. The germline CDR1 and CDR2 sequences are MNHEY and SMNVEV (reference sequence). Losses at the gene ends were 6 bases for V and 4 bases for J; bases not matched to a gene: 7.

V gene TRBV9 combines with J gene TRBJ2-2, with a tentative D call TRBD2 (7 bases). Germline assignment: CDR1 SGDLS and CDR2 YYNGEE. Trimming took 4 bases from V and 2 from J, leaving 15 bases between them. The CDR3 extends over 16 amino acids. CDR3 residues: CASSRGGGANTGELFF. The CDR3 coding sequence is TGTGCCAGCAGCCGGGGAGGGGGGGCCAACACCGGGGAGCTGTTTTTT.

The J gene is TRBJ2-2, the V gene TRBV18, with D tentatively TRBD1 (5 bases). The CDR3 sequence is 14 residues long. Trimming shortened V by 4 bases and J by 1 base, and 7 bases separated the two germline ends. Looked up from germline, CDR1 is KGHSH and CDR2 is LQKENI. The CDR3 reads CASSLGQNTGELFF. CDR3 DNA: TGTGCCAGCTCACTCGGACAGAACACCGGGGAGCTGTTTTTT.

The genes are TRBV6-1 and TRBJ2-3; 10 nucleotides line up with TRBD1. The CDR3 extends over 15 amino acids. Per the germline V gene, CDR1 is MNHNS and CDR2 is SASEGT. V lost 6 bases to trimming and J lost 4 bases; unmatched junction nucleotides: 7. Here the CDR3 reads CASRPGQGSSDTQYF. For the CDR3, the DNA is TGTGCCAGCAGACCGGGACAGGGGTCATCAGATACGCAGTATTTT.

This chain connects TRBV11-2 to TRBJ1-4; TRBD1 matches at 8 bases. This CDR3 contains 17 residues. CDR1 is SGHAT, CDR2 FQNNGV, per germline. Trimming at V came to 5 bases and at J to 0 bases, leaving 8 bases not matched to a gene. Here the CDR3 DNA reads TGTGCCAGCAGCGGCCGGGACAGGACTGCAACTAATGAAAAACTGTTTTTT. This encodes CASSGRDRTATNEKLFF.

The chain carries TRBV11-1 and TRBJ1-1, with 8 bases that match TRBD1. The CDR3 consists of 12 residues. Germline lookup yields CDR1 SGHAT and CDR2 FQDESV (reference sequence). With 4 bases clipped from V and 7 bases from J, the junction kept 2 bases outside the gene matches. CDR3 nucleotides: TGTGCCAGCAGCTCGGACAGGGATGAAGCTTTCTTT. Protein sequence: CASSSDRDEAFF.

The chain uses TRBV18 and TRBJ1-1; D gene ambiguous. Between the trimmed V and J ends, which lost 6 bases and 3 bases, there was a span of 20 bases. CDR3 length equals 16 residues. Germline CDR1 is KGHSH and CDR2 is LQKENI. The CDR3 region is CASSELPKVEDTEAFF. CDR3 nucleotide sequence: TGTGCCAGCTCCGAGTTGCCCAAGGTAGAGGACACTGAAGCTTTCTTT.

In its sample, this clone was seen once. J is TRBJ2-1 and V is TRBV4-1; 8 bases are a match to TRBD1. V trimming: 1 base; J trimming: 5 bases; junction bases outside the gene matches: 7. This CDR3 has 16 residues. CDR1 MGHRA and CDR2 YSYEKL come from the germline V gene. The CDR3 loop reads CASSQVGRGLNNEQFF. The CDR3 nucleotides are TGCGCCAGCAGCCAAGTTGGCAGGGGGCTTAACAATGAGCAGTTCTTC.